Included here is one T cell receptor beta chain sequence, with context. Its antigen is undetermined. This entry belongs to a study of T cell repertoires in cytomegalovirus infection. The study, taken as a whole, reports: HLA-C-restricted CMV-specific TCR beta clonotypes were dominant in the ex vivo response.

TCRdb reprocessed the reads via MiXCR and lists one record per CDR3 protein. The sample shows roughly 250,000 distinct CDR3 sequences, roughly 22% of them seen only once. Per the germline V gene, CDR1 is MDHEN and CDR2 is SYDVKM. Trimming took off 5 bases at V and 3 bases at J, with 10 bases between the two ends. The CDR3 contains 14 residues. The sequence was collected from a human donor in good health (CMV status not recorded). Some clones in this sample may be carry-over from other donors' samples. This rearrangement joins TRBV28 to TRBJ2-2, with D perhaps TRBD2 (6 bases). The sequencing sample was made of CD8+ T cells from PBMCs. The DNA for the CDR3 is TGTGCCAGCAGTCATCCGGGGGACACCGGGGAGCTGTTTTTT. Protein sequence: CASSHPGDTGELFF.